This T cell receptor beta chain came from a study of human T cells and chemical hapten exposure (dated by TCRdb to about 2021). With respect to the entire study: For sensitization, 2% DPC in acetone was applied to a 2 cm by 2 cm area of upper inner arm skin. Blood for TCR sequencing was provided by twenty-nine alopecia patients at one to four time points (pre-sensitization, 2, 6 and 24 weeks). Weekly therapeutic DPC doses were additionally applied to the scalp of patients throughout the roughly 24-week study period. Patch tests used Finn chambers with 0.01% DPC on the upper back, scored after 6 days by International Contact Dermatitis Research Group standards. The mostly female patient cohort included alopecia areata with under or over 50% scalp involvement, alopecia totalis and alopecia universalis. Libraries were combined into a pool for sequencing, and differences in TCR yield between samples came mainly from small differences in library volumes within the pool. Blood samples were taken from patients before sensitization (week 0) and then at 2, 6 and about 24 weeks after DPC sensitization. Peripheral blood TCR repertoire changes were tracked in vivo in alopecia patients during primary and secondary sensitization to the hapten diphenylcyclopropenone (DPC).

This clonotype was detected ten times or more. Its binding antigen is unknown. It has no much larger one-base neighbor in the sample; base qualities were not kept. Sequences SGHTA (CDR1) and FQGNSA (CDR2) are obtained from the germline V gene. The cysteine opens and the phenylalanine closes a CDR3 of 15 amino acids. The read is trimmed to its CDR3 DNA, 45 bases read in frame from base 1. Trimming costs V 5 bases and J 1 base, and their ends lie 14 bases apart. To prepare the library, RACE was applied. These reads were obtained on a NextSeq 500. Library preparation attached unique molecular identifiers to individual cDNA molecules for quantitative, reproducible TCR counting. Both TCR alpha and TCR beta chains were sequenced from each blood RNA sample. In the source study's methods: The median number of TCRs per sample was roughly 94,000, ranging from roughly 23,224 to 690,600. The Decombinator software suite was used to annotate the V, J and CDR3 of the TCR reads. Every sample was subsampled to the same number of TCRs (28,000) for the PS versus PT1 abundance plots. Expanded TCRs were defined as absent before sensitization and observed at least eight times at the 2-week time point. TCRdb reprocessing: public reads trimmed at Q25 with fastp, clones called with MiXCR, in-frame beta chains kept. Duplicate CDR3 protein sequences are folded into a single record with the most common DNA and genes. TCRdb, not the original authors, processed these V and J calls. Here the sample has about 100,000 distinct CDR3 sequences; roughly 9.6% occur a single time. The ten biggest clones cover around 3.5% of the sample.

Beyond this particular receptor, the publication reports: Repeated subsampling changed both the strength of the expansion versus patch-test correlation and the threshold at which that correlation became significant. The number of TCRs above 1 in 1000 frequency did not change with DPC sensitization; there was no evidence of global repertoire structure alterations. A positive correlation was found between the number of PT1 expanded TCRs and patch test score, with significance reached at thresholds 8, 16 and 32 but not 4. Compared with pre-sensitization or healthy control sets, expanded TCRs formed significantly more large CDR3 similarity clusters, which is consistent with antigen-driven responses. Because all patients had alopecia, a presumed autoimmune disease, the immune response of the patients might differ from that of healthy individuals.

The time point label corresponds to: patch test 1, 2 weeks after DPC sensitization. The sample's treatment or condition label, in plain terms: therapeutic diphenylcyclopropenone sensitization with weekly scalp DPC. At each patch-test visit, blood was drawn before the patch test was applied. Patients were eligible if aged 18 to 70, diagnosed with alopecia and judged suitable for DPC therapy, and pregnant patients were excluded. Total RNA was isolated from unfractionated whole blood collected in Tempus Blood RNA tubes. The TCR comes from a woman aged 35 to 49 with alopecia areata. Some clones in this sample may be carry-over from other donors' samples. The sequence is built from TRBV7-2 and TRBJ1-1, with TRBD1 as a weak D call on 5 bases. The starting material was whole blood, obtained in connection with sensitization to the hapten diphenylcyclopropenone (DPC). CDR3 region: CASSPQGHTNTEAFF. The DNA sequence is as follows: TGTGCCAGCAGCCCTCAAGGACATACGAACACTGAAGCTTTCTTT. The CDR3 plus the reference TRBV7-2 and TRBJ1-1 genes for the other parts give the full variable domain: GAGVSQSPSNKVTEKGKDVELRCDPISGHTALYWYRQSLGQGLEFLIYFQGNSAPDKSGLPSDRFSAERTGGSVSTLTIQRTQQEDSAVYLCASSPQGHTNTEAFFGQGTRLTVV.